The 32 T cell receptor beta chains in this list originate from one sample, sequenced in a study of immune evolution from preneoplasia to lung adenocarcinoma. TCRdb's copy holds only in-frame clones and misses some; the assay was immunoSEQ multiplex PCR. Of about 6,000 clones in the sample, 75% to 80% are singletons; the top ten hold approximately 7%. The sample comprised FFPE lung adenocarcinoma in situ tissue. Receptors originate from a donor at least 70 years old with lung adenocarcinoma.

The V and J genes are TRBV6-6 and TRBJ2-2; D not resolved. V was pared by 0 bases and J by 6 bases, with 11 bases between. CDR1 and CDR2 (germline): MNHNY, SVGAGI (reference sequence). This CDR3 contains 15 residues. In DNA, the CDR3 is TGTGCCAGCAGTTACTCGCGGTCAGCAGCCGGGGAGCTGTTTTTT. It encodes CASSYSRSAAGELFF.

This chain connects TRBV29-1 to TRBJ1-1; weak D call: TRBD1 (5 bases). CDR1 is SQVTM and CDR2 is ANQGSEA in the germline V gene. The CDR3 has 13 amino acids. V was cut by 7 bases and J by 0 bases, with 12 bases left in between. This CDR3 is CSGTGHLNTEAFF. The CDR3 DNA follows: TGCAGCGGAACCGGACACCTGAACACTGAAGCTTTCTTT.

The V call is TRBV7-8, the J call TRBJ2-5; unclear D gene. The CDR3 consists of 15 residues. The ends were cut back, 2 bases at V and 0 bases at J, with 10 bases in the middle. Germline V gene lookup returns CDR1 SGHVS and CDR2 FQNEAQ. The CDR3 DNA is TGTGCCAGCAGCTTAACGGTGGCAGACCAAGAGACCCAGTACTTC. This gives the protein CASSLTVADQETQYF.

The V call is TRBV9, the J call TRBJ2-1; TRBD1 matches at 7 bases. This CDR3 comprises 14 residues. CDR1 is SGDLS and CDR2 is YYNGEE in the germline V gene. V dropped 5 bases and J dropped 6; count of bases not matched to a gene: 8. The DNA for the CDR3 is TGTGCCAGCAGTTCCCGGGACAGCGTCAATGAGCAGTTCTTC. This sequence encodes CASSSRDSVNEQFF.

The rearrangement links TRBV5-6 to TRBJ2-5; no clear D gene. The CDR3 is made up of 14 amino acids. Trimming shortened V by 0 bases and J by 6 bases, and 12 bases separated the two germline ends. CDR1 and CDR2 from the germline V gene are SGHDT and YYEEEE. This CDR3 is CASSLVGGLQTQYF. CDR3 sequence (DNA): TGTGCCAGCAGCTTGGTCGGTGGTCTTCAGACCCAGTACTTC.

The chain has TRBV4-2 and TRBJ2-5; 13 nucleotides agree with TRBD2. The germline gives CDR1 LGHNA, CDR2 YNFKEQ. This CDR3 has 18 residues. Unmatched junction bases numbered 6, after V lost 0 bases and J lost 2 bases. The CDR3 region has the DNA TGTGCCAGCAGCCAAGAACTAGCGGGGGGGCCGGATCAAGAGACCCAGTACTTC. Its protein is CASSQELAGGPDQETQYF.

CDR3 amino acids: CASSWTSDTQYF. The DNA of the CDR3 is TGTGCCAGCAGCTGGACTAGTGATACGCAGTATTTT. The chain couples TRBV5-6 to TRBJ2-3, with 7 positions matching TRBD2. This CDR3 comprises 12 residues. Germline V lookup: CDR1 SGHDT, CDR2 YYEEEE. Trimming cost V 3 bases and J 6 bases; bases outside gene matches: 1.

The rearrangement uses TRBV2 and TRBJ1-5; 8 bases match TRBD1. Germline CDR1 SNHLY, CDR2 FYNNEI. V gave up 8 bases and J gave up 8 bases; unmatched junction bases: 5. The CDR3 consists of 12 residues. Here the CDR3 DNA reads TGTGCCAGCGCAGGACAGGGAGAGCCCCAGCATTTT. It encodes CASAGQGEPQHF.

The chain combines TRBV12-5 with TRBJ2-3; no definite D call. The germline V gene has CDR1 LGHNT and CDR2 FRNRAP. The CDR3 extends over 14 amino acids. V was trimmed by 1 base and J by 2 bases, leaving 7 bases between them. The CDR3 region is CASGLGQYTDTQYF. The CDR3 DNA reads TGTGCTAGTGGTTTGGGGCAATACACAGATACGCAGTATTTT. Complete variable domain (other parts from reference TRBV12-5 and TRBJ2-3): DARVTQTPRHKVTEMGQEVTMRCQPILGHNTVFWYRQTMMQGLELLAYFRNRAPLDDSGMPKDRFSAEMPDATLATLKIQPSEPRDSAVYFCASGLGQYTDTQYFGPGTRLTVL.

The rearrangement uses TRBV2 and TRBJ1-5; D unclear. From germline, CDR1 is SNHLY and CDR2 FYNNEI. The germline V and J ends were trimmed by 4 bases and 0 bases, with 4 bases remaining between them. The CDR3 is made up of 13 amino acids. The CDR3 here is CASSVNSNQPQHF. The CDR3 coding sequence is TGTGCCAGCAGTGTAAATAGCAATCAGCCCCAGCATTTT.

This clone occurred a few times. The gene calls are TRBV4-1 and TRBJ2-3; 7 bases are shared with TRBD1. V lost 0 bases, J lost 2 bases, and 11 bases stayed unmatched. This CDR3 spans 18 amino acids. CDR1 is MGHRA and CDR2 is YSYEKL in the germline V gene. CDR3 protein: CASSQEGPGQRYTDTQYF. In DNA, the CDR3 is TGCGCCAGCAGCCAAGAGGGACCGGGACAGCGATACACAGATACGCAGTATTTT.

The chain is built from TRBV25-1 and TRBJ2-2; D is perhaps TRBD2 (7 bases). This CDR3 is built from 14 residues. Between the trimmed V and J ends, which lost 6 bases and 0 bases, there was a span of 8 bases. The germline V gene has CDR1 MGHDK and CDR2 SYGVNS. The CDR3 nucleotides read TGTGCCAGCAGGGGGGGGCCGAACACCGGGGAGCTGTTTTTT. Encoded protein: CASRGGPNTGELFF.

This rearrangement joins TRBV7-9 to TRBJ2-2, with 9 bases that match TRBD2. Trimming took 5 bases from V and 4 from J; bases not matched to a gene: 11. CDR1 and CDR2 from the germline V gene are SEHNR and FQNEAQ (reference sequence). The CDR3 runs 17 residues. DNA for the CDR3: TGTGCCAGCAGCCCGATAGGGACTAGCTCGGCCACCGGGGAGCTGTTTTTT. This gives the protein CASSPIGTSSATGELFF.

This chain links TRBV6-1 with TRBJ2-7; no reliable D call. Germline lookup yields CDR1 MNHNS and CDR2 SASEGT. This CDR3 is built from 13 residues. Trimming took 4 bases from V and 3 from J, leaving 10 bases between them. The CDR3 bases are TGTGCCAGCAGTGGGGCCGTGAACTACGAGCAGTACTTC. The encoded protein is CASSGAVNYEQYF.

The rearrangement links TRBV15 to TRBJ2-2; 11 bases align to TRBD2. This CDR3 is 15 amino acids long. Germline V CDR1 and CDR2: LNHNV, YYDKDF (reference sequence). Losses at the gene ends were 3 bases for V and 8 bases for J; bases not matched to a gene: 5. CDR3 coding DNA: TGTGCCACCAGCAGCCTACTAGCGGGGGTGGGGGAGCTGTTTTTT. Residues: CATSSLLAGVGELFF.

The CDR3 reads CAWSQTTDTQYF. The CDR3 bases are TGTGCCTGGAGCCAGACCACAGATACGCAGTATTTT. The chain has TRBV30 and TRBJ2-3; unclear D gene. Trimming shortened V by 3 bases and J by 2 bases, and 6 bases separated the two germline ends. The CDR3 has 12 amino acids. Germline CDR1 reads GTSNPN; CDR2 reads SVGIG (reference sequence).

The chain couples TRBV28 to TRBJ1-4, with D possibly TRBD1 on 5 matching bases. Germline CDR1 is MDHEN and CDR2 is SYDVKM. V gave up 3 bases and J gave up 8 bases, with 13 bases separating them. This CDR3 is built from 14 residues. CDR3 bases: TGTGCCAGCAGTTTTGGGGCCCCGGGGGAAAAACTGTTTTTT. Its protein is CASSFGAPGEKLFF. Drawing the rest from reference TRBV28 and TRBJ1-4, the complete variable domain is DVKVTQSSRYLVKRTGEKVFLECVQDMDHENMFWYRQDPGLGLRLIYFSYDVKMKEKGDIPEGYSVSREKKERFSLILESASTNQTSMYLCASSFGAPGEKLFFGSGTQLSVL.

The chain couples TRBV18 to TRBJ2-7; D may be TRBD1 or TRBD2 (5 bases each). V was pared by 0 bases and J by 9 bases, with 15 bases between. Germline V lookup: CDR1 KGHSH, CDR2 LQKENI. The CDR3 has 14 amino acids. The CDR3 nucleotides are TGTGCCAGCTCACCACCCCCGGCAGGGAGTAGGCAGTACTTC. Protein: CASSPPPAGSRQYF.

The chain links TRBV10-2 to TRBJ2-7, with 7 positions matching TRBD1. This CDR3 spans 14 amino acids. The germline gives CDR1 WSHSY, CDR2 SAAADI. V was pared by 3 bases and J by 3 bases, with 5 bases of the junction left unmatched. The CDR3 coding sequence is TGCGCCAGCAGTGAACGAGGGGGCCTCTACGAGCAGTACTTC. Protein: CASSERGGLYEQYF.

The chain joins TRBV10-3 to TRBJ2-1; perhaps TRBD2 as D (6 bases). Germline CDR1 reads ENHRY; CDR2 reads SYGVKD. The CDR3 extends over 15 amino acids. Trimming stripped 10 bases from V and 8 bases from J, with 24 bases between. The CDR3 DNA is TGTGCCACCTCCAGAGCGGGCCACATAGCGGATGAGCAGTTCTTC. Residues: CATSRAGHIADEQFF.

The V and J genes are TRBV5-4 and TRBJ2-4, with a tentative D call TRBD2 (5 bases). Germline lookup yields CDR1 SGHNT and CDR2 YYREEE (reference sequence). There are 14 residues in the CDR3. V shed 5 bases and J shed 5 bases, with 14 bases lying between them. CDR3 sequence: CASSYRWGENIQYF. CDR3 bases: TGTGCCAGCAGTTACCGGTGGGGAGAAAACATTCAGTACTTC.

This chain links TRBV11-1 with TRBJ2-3; D is ambiguous. This CDR3 has 14 residues. V lost 1 base to trimming and J lost 6 bases, with 11 bases between them. The V gene's germline CDR1 is SGHAT and CDR2 FQDESV (reference sequence). In nucleotides, the CDR3 is TGTGCCAGCAGCTTAGGTTTTTTAGAGGATACGCAGTATTTT. This translates into CASSLGFLEDTQYF.

The chain links TRBV5-1 to TRBJ1-2; no reliable D call. The CDR3 runs 14 residues. V was pared by 1 base and J by 3 bases, with 10 bases between. CDR1 is SGHRS, CDR2 YFSETQ, per germline. This chain's CDR3 is CASSLIRGDYGYTF. The CDR3, as DNA: TGCGCCAGCAGCTTGATCCGGGGAGACTATGGCTACACCTTC. Looking up the rest from reference TRBV5-1 and TRBJ1-2 gives the full variable domain: KAGVTQTPRYLIKTRGQQVTLSCSPISGHRSVSWYQQTPGQGLQFLFEYFSETQRNKGNFPGRFSGRQFSNSRSEMNVSTLELGDSALYLCASSLIRGDYGYTFGSGTRLTVV.

The chain employs TRBV7-9 and TRBJ1-2; D possibly corresponds to TRBD1 (5 bases). Germline V CDR1 and CDR2: SEHNR, FQNEAQ (reference sequence). V lost 1 base to trimming and J lost 10 bases, with 13 bases between them. This CDR3 region has 13 residues. The CDR3 reads CASSLVQDHPYTF. CDR3 nucleotides: TGTGCCAGCAGCTTAGTACAGGACCACCCCTACACCTTC. The complete variable domain, with remaining parts taken from reference TRBV7-9 and TRBJ1-2, reads DTGVSQNPRHKITKRGQNVTFRCDPISEHNRLYWYRQTLGQGPEFLTYFQNEAQLEKSRLLSDRFSAERPKGSFSTLEIQRTEQGDSAMYLCASSLVQDHPYTFGSGTRLTVV.

This clone came up a few times. The gene calls are TRBV28 and TRBJ2-3, with a tentative D call TRBD2 (6 bases). The CDR3 runs 15 residues. Germline V gives CDR1 MDHEN, CDR2 SYDVKM. V was cut by 5 bases and J by 4 bases, with 16 bases left in between. In DNA, the CDR3 is TGTGCCAGCAGTACTTCACGGGACTCCGCAGATACGCAGTATTTT. This sequence encodes CASSTSRDSADTQYF.

This clone appeared a single time. V gene TRBV30 combines with J gene TRBJ2-5, with D possibly matching TRBD2 (5 bases). The CDR3 is 16 residues long. Trimming removed 5 bases at V and 0 bases at J, with 19 bases between. The germline CDR1 and CDR2 sequences are GTSNPN and SVGIG (reference sequence). DNA for the CDR3: TGTGCCTGGGGAGGCCCCGGTGGTCGGTACCAAGAGACCCAGTACTTC. It translates to CAWGGPGGRYQETQYF.

Only one count was recorded for this clone. The J gene is TRBJ2-1, the V gene TRBV10-3; D may be TRBD2 (6 bases). Trimming shortened V by 2 bases and J by 9 bases, and 14 bases separated the two germline ends. The CDR3 consists of 14 residues. Germline-derived CDR1 and CDR2 are ENHRY and SYGVKD. The CDR3 spells CAISEDGGSPEQFF. CDR3 bases: TGTGCCATCAGTGAGGATGGGGGGTCCCCTGAGCAGTTCTTC.

The V gene is TRBV2, the J gene TRBJ1-2, with D unclear. The CDR3 totals 12 residues. The V gene's germline CDR1 is SNHLY and CDR2 FYNNEI. V lost 6 bases and J 3 bases, leaving 8 bases between the germline ends. The CDR3 DNA follows: TGTGCCAGCAGAATGGCCGACTATGGCTACACCTTC. It is translated as CASRMADYGYTF.

The rearrangement uses TRBV7-9 and TRBJ2-4; D is perhaps TRBD2 (5 bases). Trimming removed 1 base from V and 7 bases from J, with 5 bases in between. This CDR3 is built from 12 residues. CDR1 and CDR2 (germline): SEHNR, FQNEAQ (reference sequence). CDR3 DNA: TGTGCCAGCAGCTTAGGCGGGAACATTCAGTACTTC. Residues: CASSLGGNIQYF.

This chain joins TRBV7-2 and TRBJ1-2, with D unclear. CDR1 and CDR2 from the germline V gene are SGHTA and FQGNSA. CDR3 length equals 13 residues. V gave up 1 base and J gave up 7 bases, with 10 bases separating them. The DNA for the CDR3 is TGTGCCAGCAGCTTAGGCCACCAAAGTGGCTACACCTTC. It is translated as CASSLGHQSGYTF. Combining the CDR3 with reference TRBV7-2 and TRBJ1-2 gives the whole variable domain GAGVSQSPSNKVTEKGKDVELRCDPISGHTALYWYRQSLGQGLEFLIYFQGNSAPDKSGLPSDRFSAERTGGSVSTLTIQRTQQEDSAVYLCASSLGHQSGYTFGSGTRLTVV.

Regarding this clone: One end of the junction does not line up with germline, which may come from a read error. CDR3 DNA: TGTGCTAGCAGCTTAGTAAAGAGCTCCTACAATGAGCAGTTCTTC. Its protein is CASSLVKSSYNEQFF. The genes are TRBV7-7 and TRBJ2-1; D is undetermined. CDR1 and CDR2 from the germline V gene are SSHAT and FNYEAQ (reference sequence). This CDR3 has 15 amino acids.

The chain recombines TRBV2 with TRBJ2-1; 8 nucleotides agree with TRBD2. Germline V gene lookup returns CDR1 SNHLY and CDR2 FYNNEI. The CDR3 consists of 17 residues. V was pared by 5 bases and J by 4 bases, with 13 bases of the junction left unmatched. CDR3 residues: CASSIKWSGSTYNEQFF. CDR3 DNA: TGTGCCAGCAGTATTAAGTGGAGCGGGAGTACATACAATGAGCAGTTCTTC.